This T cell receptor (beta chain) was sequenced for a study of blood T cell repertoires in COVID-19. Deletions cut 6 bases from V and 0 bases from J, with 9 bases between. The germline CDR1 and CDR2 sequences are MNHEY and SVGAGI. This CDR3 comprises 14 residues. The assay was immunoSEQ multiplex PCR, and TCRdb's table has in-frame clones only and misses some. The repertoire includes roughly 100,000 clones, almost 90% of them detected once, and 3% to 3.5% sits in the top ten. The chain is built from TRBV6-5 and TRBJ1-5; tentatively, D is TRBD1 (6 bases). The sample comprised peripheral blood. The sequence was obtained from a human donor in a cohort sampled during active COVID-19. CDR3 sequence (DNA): TGTGCCAGCAGCTCAGGGGATAGCAATCAGCCCCAGCATTTT. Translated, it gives CASSSGDSNQPQHF.